The following is a T cell receptor (beta chain) sequence with its context. The target antigen is unknown. TCRdb re-derived calls from the 5' RACE reads in MiXCR, one entry per CDR3 protein. The table lists 250,000 to 300,000 distinct CDR3 sequences, about 16% of them singletons. This sample stems from a study of T-cell memory formation after mild COVID-19. Findings and caveats of the study: Clones that shrank (day 15 to 85) were balanced CD4/CD8, whereas later expanders leaned CD4+.

Sequencing was done on a sample of PBMCs or a T cell subset sorted from them (not recorded which). The sequence was collected from a man between 18 and 35 years old who had mild COVID-19 (a few samples of this study predate the infection). Cell type and time point are not known.

CDR3 amino acids: CASSQPGTGVIQYF. In nucleotides, the CDR3 is TGCGCCAGCAGCCAACCCGGGACAGGGGTCATTCAGTACTTC. The J gene is TRBJ2-4, the V gene TRBV4-1; 10 bases are a match to TRBD1. J lost 9 bases, V lost 2 bases, and 4 bases had no gene match. CDR3 length equals 14 residues. Germline CDR1 MGHRA, CDR2 YSYEKL.